The clone carrying this T cell receptor (beta chain) was picked up many times. The data are from a study of spatial heterogeneity in lung cancer. Time point in this sample: sample taken at primary tumor resection. Extraction of whole RNA from tumor, nontumor lung or frozen PBMC preceded unsorted sequencing. There were 65 or so donors, all of them untreated patients with early-stage non-small cell lung cancer. The V end was cut by 0 bases, the J end by 1 base, with 14 bases between. Germline CDR1 is SQVTM and CDR2 is ANQGSEA. The CDR3 consists of 16 residues. TCRdb passed the 5' RACE reads through MiXCR, listing each CDR3 protein once. The sample holds approximately 6,900 distinct CDR3 sequences, roughly 3.9% seen once.

This clonotype was obtained from a female donor with early-stage non-small cell lung cancer. Sample: normal lung tissue next to the tumor, taken at surgery. The genes are TRBV29-1 and TRBJ2-3; no definite D call. In DNA form, the CDR3 reads TGCAGCGTTGAAGATCGTTGGAGAGACGGCACAGATACGCAGTATTTT. Translated: CSVEDRWRDGTDTQYF.